The clone carrying this TCR beta chain occurred many times. Its target is unknown. The data originate from a study of regulatory T cells in long-lasting Graves disease. Construction of the TCR beta libraries employed iRepertoire HTBI primers in conjunction with Arm-PCR of CDR3 regions. Using its own MiXCR run on the multiplex PCR reads, TCRdb lists one record per CDR3 protein. The table has more than 300,000 distinct CDR3 sequences, around 16% seen once. General study points: Favoring TRBV28, TRBJ1-2 and TRBJ2-5 was a feature seen in persistent disease.

This CDR3 is 13 amino acids long. Between the trimmed V and J ends, which lost 3 bases and 6 bases, there was a span of 11 bases. Stated time point: newly diagnosed GD, antithyroid drugs for less than 3 months. The authors made the TCR library using RNA they extracted from PBMCs. Under American Thyroid Association guidelines, Graves' disease was diagnosed. An endocrinology department located in Xi'an, China, was where the patients came from. Roughly 9 milliliters of peripheral blood went into EDTA tubes. The source was peripheral blood mononuclear cells (PBMCs), collected at new diagnosis, from a patient treated with antithyroid drugs. This clonotype was obtained from a female donor with Graves disease. The chain joins TRBV12-3 or TRBV12-4 to TRBJ1-1; D uncertain. CDR3 DNA: TGTGCCAGCAGTTTTTCTCCGTGGGCTGAAGCTTTCTTT. Its protein is CASSFSPWAEAFF.